Following are 22 T cell receptor beta chains from one sample sequenced in a study of vaccination effects on CD4 cells after COVID-19. The data were produced by immunoSEQ multiplex PCR, yet TCRdb's version contains in-frame clones alone and is incomplete. The repertoire holds 50,000 to 75,000 clones, with over 65% as singletons. These receptors' antigens are unknown. Isolation of CD4+ T cells took place after ten to eleven days of culture. The sample consisted of CD4+ T cells from PBMCs cultured without peptide, taken before COVID-19 vaccination. These receptors all come from a human donor who received a COVID-19 vaccine.

This clone showed up just a few times. V usage is TRBV5-3 and J usage is TRBJ1-5; 10 positions agree with TRBD1. TRBV5-3 is classed as an ORF, of uncertain function. The CDR3 loop spans 18 amino acids. The V gene end was trimmed by 3 bases and the J gene end by 0 bases; junction bases not matched to a gene: 9. This CDR3 reads CARSSGTGASPSNQPQHF. The CDR3 DNA is TGTGCCAGAAGCTCCGGGACAGGGGCCTCCCCTAGCAATCAGCCCCAGCATTTT.

The chain links TRBV5-6 to TRBJ2-1, with TRBD2 matching 10 bases. The CDR3 length is 18 residues. Trimming removed 3 bases from V and 5 bases from J; junction bases left unmatched: 14. Germline V gives CDR1 SGHDT, CDR2 YYEEEE. The DNA for the CDR3 is TGTGCCAGCAGCTCGACAGACAGCGGGGGGGCGTGGAACAATGAGCAGTTCTTC. Encoded protein: CASSSTDSGGAWNNEQFF.

The CDR3 reads CAIRGTGGMETQYF. CDR3 nucleotide sequence: TGTGCCATCAGGGGGACAGGGGGCATGGAGACCCAGTACTTC. The chain employs TRBV10-3 and TRBJ2-5; 12 bases agree with TRBD1. Germline-derived CDR1 and CDR2 are ENHRY and SYGVKD. The CDR3 has 14 residues. With V trimmed by 6 bases and J by 5 bases, 4 bases remained unmatched.

This rearrangement joins TRBV5-1 to TRBJ2-5, with 9 bases identical to TRBD2. There are 15 residues in the CDR3. The germline V gene encodes CDR1 SGHRS and CDR2 YFSETQ. The junction had 3 bases not matched to a gene; V was cut back by 1 base and J by 2 bases. This chain's CDR3 is CASSLLAGSQETQYF. The CDR3 DNA sequence: TGCGCCAGCAGCTTGCTAGCGGGGAGTCAAGAGACCCAGTACTTC.

This chain links TRBV5-1 with TRBJ2-1, with 9 bases aligning to TRBD1. CDR3 length: 17 amino acids. CDR1 and CDR2 (germline): SGHRS, YFSETQ. With 4 bases clipped from V and 8 bases from J, the junction kept 16 bases outside the gene matches. The CDR3 sequence: CASSPTARGQGVDEQFF. DNA of the CDR3: TGCGCCAGCAGCCCAACGGCGAGGGGACAGGGTGTGGATGAGCAGTTCTTC. Based on the CDR3 plus reference TRBV5-1 and TRBJ2-1, the full variable domain is KAGVTQTPRYLIKTRGQQVTLSCSPISGHRSVSWYQQTPGQGLQFLFEYFSETQRNKGNFPGRFSGRQFSNSRSEMNVSTLELGDSALYLCASSPTARGQGVDEQFFGPGTRLTVL.

This rearrangement joins TRBV5-1 to TRBJ2-5; TRBD2 aligns across 7 bases. CDR3 size: 15 residues. The J segment lost 2 bases and the V segment lost 0 bases, leaving 4 bases of the junction unmatched. Germline CDR1 SGHRS, CDR2 YFSETQ. CDR3 in amino acids: CASSLGASGQETQYF. The CDR3 nucleotides read TGCGCCAGCAGCTTGGGGGCTAGCGGACAAGAGACCCAGTACTTC. Combining the CDR3 with reference TRBV5-1 and TRBJ2-5 gives the whole variable domain KAGVTQTPRYLIKTRGQQVTLSCSPISGHRSVSWYQQTPGQGLQFLFEYFSETQRNKGNFPGRFSGRQFSNSRSEMNVSTLELGDSALYLCASSLGASGQETQYFGPGTRLLVL.

The chain is built from TRBV6-5 and TRBJ1-1, with D unresolved. From germline, CDR1 is MNHEY and CDR2 SVGAGI. The CDR3 runs to 13 residues. Trimming left V 11 bases short and J 6 bases short, with 19 bases between. The CDR3: CAAGRHEGSEAFF. DNA for the CDR3: TGTGCCGCAGGTCGACATGAGGGATCTGAAGCTTTCTTT.

The chain uses TRBV29-1 and TRBJ1-2, with a weak D call TRBD1 (5 bases). CDR1 and CDR2 from the germline V gene are SQVTM and ANQGSEA. V was cut by 5 bases and J by 4 bases, with 11 bases left in between. The CDR3 consists of 12 residues. The CDR3 nucleotides are TGCAGCGTTCATACTCAGGGCTATGGCTACACCTTC. It encodes CSVHTQGYGYTF.

The J gene is TRBJ2-1, the V gene TRBV6-5; 7 nucleotides align to TRBD1. Germline CDR1 and CDR2: MNHEY and SVGAGI. The CDR3 is 13 residues long. The J segment lost 3 bases and the V segment lost 6 bases, leaving 2 bases of the junction unmatched. CDR3 region: CASSRDSYNEQFF. Written as DNA, the CDR3 is TGTGCCAGCAGCCGGGACAGCTACAATGAGCAGTTCTTC.

The chain uses TRBV5-1 and TRBJ2-1, with 7 bases that match TRBD1. The germline V gene encodes CDR1 SGHRS and CDR2 YFSETQ. Germline trimming cut 3 bases from V and 7 bases from J; bases unmatched to any gene: 7. The CDR3 spans 14 residues. The CDR3 DNA follows: TGCGCCAGCAGCTCGACAGGGAAATGGAATGAGCAGTTCTTC. Protein sequence: CASSSTGKWNEQFF.

The chain carries TRBV5-5 and TRBJ1-4; unclear D gene. Trimming took 9 bases from V and 1 from J, leaving 13 bases between them. This CDR3 region has 14 residues. CDR1 and CDR2 from the germline V gene are SGHKS and YYEKEE (reference sequence). This CDR3 is CAMGGVGTNEKLFF. The CDR3 nucleotides read TGTGCCATGGGCGGTGTGGGAACTAATGAAAAACTGTTTTTT.

The gene calls are TRBV29-1 and TRBJ2-1; 8 bases match TRBD1. CDR1 is SQVTM and CDR2 is ANQGSEA in the germline V gene. CDR3 length: 12 residues. V was clipped by 6 bases and J by 8 bases; unmatched bases: 6. In DNA, the CDR3 is TGCAGCGTCGAACGGACAGGGCATGAGCAGTTCTTC. The encoded protein is CSVERTGHEQFF.

The chain employs TRBV30 and TRBJ1-4; D is ambiguous. Trimming stripped 0 bases from V and 7 bases from J, with 9 bases between. The CDR3 totals 13 residues. The V gene's germline CDR1 is GTSNPN and CDR2 SVGIG (reference sequence). The CDR3 DNA follows: TGTGCCTGGAGTGTATTAGGAGGTGAAAAACTGTTTTTT. Translated, it gives CAWSVLGGEKLFF. Based on the CDR3 plus reference TRBV30 and TRBJ1-4, the full variable domain is SQTIHQWPATLVQPVGSPLSLECTVEGTSNPNLYWYRQAAGRGLQLLFYSVGIGQISSEVPQNLSASRPQDRQFILSSKKLLLSDSGFYLCAWSVLGGEKLFFGSGTQLSVL.

The chain carries TRBV27 and TRBJ2-3; 8 bases are a match to TRBD1. The length of the CDR3 is 16 residues. J was trimmed by 4 bases and V by 6 bases; bases with no gene match: 12. CDR1 MNHEY and CDR2 SMNVEV come from the germline V gene (reference sequence). CDR3 sequence: CASRPRTGGIADTQYF. The CDR3 DNA reads TGTGCCAGCAGACCAAGAACAGGGGGGATCGCAGATACGCAGTATTTT.

The gene calls are TRBV2 and TRBJ2-2; D is unclear. Germline V CDR1 and CDR2: SNHLY, FYNNEI. The CDR3 length is 14 residues. V shed 7 bases and J shed 1 base, with 10 bases lying between them. The CDR3 DNA is TGTGCCAGCATGACATCAGGGAACACCGGGGAGCTGTTTTTT. It is translated as CASMTSGNTGELFF.

This chain joins TRBV7-9 and TRBJ1-6, with 9 bases identical to TRBD1. Germline trimming cut 3 bases from V and 4 bases from J; bases unmatched to any gene: 4. CDR1 is SEHNR and CDR2 is FQNEAQ in the germline V gene (reference sequence). The CDR3 runs to 16 residues. CDR3 sequence reads: CASSFGTGSYNSPLHF. The DNA for the CDR3 is TGTGCCAGCAGCTTCGGGACAGGGTCGTATAATTCACCCCTCCACTTT.

The rearrangement uses TRBV5-1 and TRBJ1-4; D is possibly TRBD1 (5 bases). V was trimmed by 3 bases and J by 10 bases, leaving 10 bases between them. The CDR3 is 12 residues long. Germline-derived CDR1 and CDR2 are SGHRS and YFSETQ. The CDR3 coding sequence is TGCGCCAGCAGCTCAAGTGGGGGAAAACTGTTTTTT. This sequence encodes CASSSSGGKLFF.

The chain uses TRBV11-2 and TRBJ1-2; possibly TRBD1 for D (5 bases). Germline V gene lookup returns CDR1 SGHAT and CDR2 FQNNGV. The ends were cut back, 5 bases at V and 4 bases at J, with 14 bases in the middle. The CDR3 sequence is 14 residues long. The CDR3 nucleotides read TGTGCCAGCAGCCGCTCGACAGTGGCCTATGGCTACACCTTC. Amino acids: CASSRSTVAYGYTF. Full variable domain (rest looked up from reference TRBV11-2 and TRBJ1-2): EAGVAQSPRYKIIEKRQSVAFWCNPISGHATLYWYQQILGQGPKLLIQFQNNGVVDDSQLPKDRFSAERLKGVDSTLKIQPAKLEDSAVYLCASSRSTVAYGYTFGSGTRLTVV.

The rearrangement links TRBV24-1 to TRBJ2-3; D gene ambiguous. The CDR3 has 16 residues. CDR1 and CDR2 from the germline V gene are KGHDR and SFDVKD. The V gene lost 3 bases and the J gene lost 4 bases, with 16 bases spanning the gap. In DNA form, the CDR3 reads TGTGCCACCAGTGATAACAGACTGAGAATAGCAGATACGCAGTATTTT. Translation gives CATSDNRLRIADTQYF.

This clone was seen more than once but under ten times. This chain joins TRBV7-2 and TRBJ1-6; D unclear. V was pared by 2 bases and J by 14 bases, with 10 bases between. CDR3 length: 12 residues. Germline assignment: CDR1 SGHTA and CDR2 FQGNSA. The CDR3, as DNA: TGTGCCAGCAGCTTAACAGTCGGCGCCCTCCACTTT. Protein: CASSLTVGALHF.

This chain links TRBV5-1 with TRBJ2-7; maybe TRBD2 (6 bases). V lost 2 bases to trimming and J lost 3 bases, with 12 bases between them. The germline V gene encodes CDR1 SGHRS and CDR2 YFSETQ. This CDR3 region has 14 residues. CDR3 protein: CASSFGGGLYEQYV. As DNA, the CDR3 is TGCGCCAGCAGCTTCGGTGGGGGACTCTACGAGCAGTACGTC.

The chain carries TRBV24-1 and TRBJ2-1; D gene ambiguous. Trimming cost V 3 bases and J 3 bases, with 14 bases left between them. Germline CDR1 and CDR2: KGHDR and SFDVKD. CDR3 length: 16 amino acids. DNA for the CDR3: TGTGCCACCAGTGATGGGTCAGGTTTTTACTACAATGAGCAGTTCTTC. Amino acid sequence: CATSDGSGFYYNEQFF.